This T cell receptor (beta chain) was recorded in a study of molecular identifiers for immune sequencing clone quantification. Notes on the study in general: Spiked-in Jurkat TCR RNA corresponding to one cell was reported as detectable against about 1 million naive cells.

This clonotype has a handful of counts. The antigen is undetermined. The V and J ends lost 6 bases and 0 bases respectively, with 12 bases between them. This CDR3 is 14 amino acids long. Germline lookup yields CDR1 DFQATT and CDR2 SNEGSKA (reference sequence). TCRdb reanalysed the PCR reads using MiXCR and keeps one entry per CDR3 protein. The sample shows 97,000 or so distinct CDR3 sequences, 30% to 35% of them seen only once. Sorting was used to obtain naive CD8 T cells (CD8+CD4-CCR7+CD45RA+). Input material: naive CD8+ T cells from blood, with Jurkat cell RNA spiked in. Described subset: FACS-sorted CD8+CD4-CCR7+CD45RA+ naive T cells. The source of this sequence is a human donor in good health. Some libraries in this study had Jurkat cell RNA spiked in. This sequence joins TRBV20-1 and TRBJ1-5; D remains ambiguous. The CDR3 loop is CSAAGDYSNQPQHF. The DNA of the CDR3 is TGCAGTGCAGCGGGCGACTATAGCAATCAGCCCCAGCATTTT.